These 15 T cell receptor beta chains originate from one sample sequenced in a study of T cell repertoires in cytomegalovirus infection. TCRdb re-called the reads through MiXCR, storing one row per CDR3 protein. The table includes about 260,000 distinct CDR3 sequences, about an eighth detected once. Sequencing used PBMCs. Every receptor here comes from a human donor in good health (CMV status not recorded). Some clones in this sample may be carry-over from other donors' samples.

This clonotype was detected many times. The chain links TRBV7-9 to TRBJ2-7; TRBD1 might be the D (5 bases). The germline V gene encodes CDR1 SEHNR and CDR2 FQNEAQ (reference sequence). This CDR3 is 15 amino acids long. The V end was cut by 1 base, the J end by 0 bases, with 10 bases between. CDR3 DNA sequence: TGTGCCAGCAGCTTAGAGTCAGGGATCTCCTACGAGCAGTACTTC. Protein product: CASSLESGISYEQYF. The variable domain in full, completed from reference TRBV7-9 and TRBJ2-7, reads DTGVSQNPRHKITKRGQNVTFRCDPISEHNRLYWYRQTLGQGPEFLTYFQNEAQLEKSRLLSDRFSAERPKGSFSTLEIQRTEQGDSAMYLCASSLESGISYEQYFGPGTRLTVT.

The V call is TRBV6-5, the J call TRBJ2-3, with a tentative D call TRBD1 (5 bases). CDR3 length equals 15 residues. Trimming removed 5 bases at V and 4 bases at J, with 16 bases between. Germline values: CDR1 MNHEY, CDR2 SVGAGI. CDR3 protein: CASSLLGVESDTQYF. The DNA of the CDR3 is TGTGCCAGCAGTCTCTTAGGGGTAGAATCAGATACGCAGTATTTT.

This clonotype showed up many times. This chain joins TRBV7-8 and TRBJ2-5; TRBD2 agrees at 10 bases. The V and J ends lost 4 bases and 9 bases, in that order; junction bases with no gene match: 8. In germline, CDR1 is SGHVS, CDR2 FQNEAQ. This CDR3 has 14 residues. The CDR3 loop reads CASSSSGGEWSQYF. The CDR3 nucleotides read TGTGCCAGCAGCTCGAGCGGGGGGGAATGGTCCCAGTACTTC.

V usage is TRBV6-6 and J usage is TRBJ2-7; a weak D match, TRBD1 (5 bases). The V gene's germline CDR1 is MNHNY and CDR2 SVGAGI (reference sequence). This CDR3 has 13 amino acids. The V and J ends lost 10 bases and 2 bases respectively, with 15 bases between them. CDR3 amino acids: CATWDRGPYEQYF. The DNA of the CDR3 is TGTGCCACCTGGGATAGGGGCCCCTACGAGCAGTACTTC.

This clonotype was observed a few times. The chain links TRBV3-1 to TRBJ1-2; a possible D gene is TRBD1 (6 bases). CDR3 size: 14 residues. The germline V gene encodes CDR1 LGHDT and CDR2 YNNKEL (reference sequence). The V end was cut by 4 bases, the J end by 6 bases, with 15 bases between. The CDR3 loop reads CASSRLQGSDGYTF. CDR3 DNA: TGTGCCAGCAGCCGTCTACAGGGATCTGATGGCTACACCTTC.

This clonotype has at least ten counts. The rearrangement links TRBV11-2 to TRBJ2-7; D not certain. Trimming took 0 bases from V and 3 from J, leaving 6 bases between them. Per the germline V gene, CDR1 is SGHAT and CDR2 is FQNNGV. The CDR3 length is 13 residues. The CDR3 DNA is TGTGCCAGCAGCTTAGACCCCCACTACGAGCAGTACTTC. The encoded protein is CASSLDPHYEQYF. The full variable domain, completed using reference TRBV11-2 and TRBJ2-7, is EAGVAQSPRYKIIEKRQSVAFWCNPISGHATLYWYQQILGQGPKLLIQFQNNGVVDDSQLPKDRFSAERLKGVDSTLKIQPAKLEDSAVYLCASSLDPHYEQYFGPGTRLTVT.

The chain combines TRBV5-4 with TRBJ2-5; possibly TRBD2 for D (6 bases). Trimming stripped 3 bases from V and 4 bases from J, with 10 bases between. The germline V gene has CDR1 SGHNT and CDR2 YYREEE (reference sequence). The CDR3 sequence is 13 residues long. CDR3 loop: CASSSGTPETQYF. CDR3 in DNA: TGTGCCAGCAGCTCCGGGACTCCAGAGACCCAGTACTTC. The variable domain in full, completed from reference TRBV5-4 and TRBJ2-5, reads ETGVTQSPTHLIKTRGQQVTLRCSSQSGHNTVSWYQQALGQGPQFIFQYYREEENGRGNFPPRFSGLQFPNYSSELNVNALELDDSALYLCASSSGTPETQYFGPGTRLLVL.

Ten or more counts support this clonotype. This chain joins TRBV29-1 and TRBJ2-1; tentatively, D is TRBD1 or TRBD2 (5 bases each). V lost 7 bases and J lost 0, with 13 bases in between. This CDR3 is built from 14 residues. Germline CDR1 is SQVTM and CDR2 is ANQGSEA. The CDR3 sequence: CSERDASSYNEQFF. The CDR3 DNA follows: TGCAGCGAGAGGGACGCGAGCTCCTACAATGAGCAGTTCTTC.

This clonotype was observed a few times. The gene calls are TRBV15 and TRBJ2-3; 14 nucleotides match TRBD2. Germline V CDR1 and CDR2: LNHNV, YYDKDF (reference sequence). The length of the CDR3 is 17 residues. Losses at the gene ends were 5 bases for V and 5 bases for J; bases not matched to a gene: 9. CDR3 in DNA: TGTGCCACCAGCGGCAGACTAGCGGGGGGGCTAGGAGATACGCAGTATTTT. It translates to CATSGRLAGGLGDTQYF.

Comment on this clonotype: This could be a read error, since a much larger clone is one nucleotide away. V is TRBV19 and J is TRBJ2-6; D is uncertain. This CDR3 region has 15 residues. CDR1 is LNHDA, CDR2 SQIVND, per germline (reference sequence). V shed 7 bases and J shed 4 bases, with 14 bases lying between them. Written as DNA, the CDR3 is TGTGCCAGTAATACTCAAGCTCGCGGGGCCAACGTCCTGACTTTC. Its protein product is CASNTQARGANVLTF.

This clonotype was observed a few times. The chain carries TRBV9 and TRBJ1-1; D unclear. Deletions cut 7 bases from V and 6 bases from J, with 10 bases between. CDR1 and CDR2 from the germline V gene are SGDLS and YYNGEE. The CDR3 is made up of 11 amino acids. The CDR3 is CASGEVSEAFF. In nucleotides, the CDR3 is TGTGCCAGCGGGGAGGTTTCTGAAGCTTTCTTT. The entire variable domain, with the rest obtained from reference TRBV9 and TRBJ1-1, is as follows: DSGVTQTPKHLITATGQRVTLRCSPRSGDLSVYWYQQSLDQGLQFLIQYYNGEERAKGNILERFSAQQFPDLHSELNLSSLELGDSALYFCASGEVSEAFFGQGTRLTVV.

This clonotype was seen a few times. This sequence joins TRBV29-1 and TRBJ2-1; the D gene is possibly TRBD2 (7 bases). Germline V gene data show CDR1 as SQVTM and CDR2 as ANQGSEA. V lost 5 bases and J 7 bases, leaving 12 bases between the germline ends. The CDR3 runs 12 residues. The CDR3 is CSVYREGNEQFF. The CDR3 region has the DNA TGCAGCGTTTACAGGGAGGGAAATGAGCAGTTCTTC.

CDR3 region: CASSLQGPSYNEQFF. DNA for the CDR3: TGTGCCAGCAGCTTACAGGGGCCCTCCTACAATGAGCAGTTCTTC. The chain recombines TRBV7-9 with TRBJ2-1, with D perhaps matching TRBD1 (6 bases). V lost 2 bases to trimming and J lost 0 bases, with 8 bases between them. CDR3 length: 15 residues. Germline lookup yields CDR1 SEHNR and CDR2 FQNEAQ (reference sequence).

This rearrangement joins TRBV20-1 to TRBJ1-3; D unresolved. Germline V gene sequence: CDR1 DFQATT, CDR2 SNEGSKA (reference sequence). V was pared by 5 bases and J by 0 bases, with 8 bases between. The CDR3 spans 13 residues. CDR3 nucleotide sequence: TGCAGTGCTGTTCAGACCTCTGGAAACACCATATATTTT. It yields the protein CSAVQTSGNTIYF.

This chain connects TRBV7-4 to TRBJ1-2, with D uncertain. The germline V and J ends were trimmed by 6 bases and 6 bases, with 5 bases remaining between them. Germline V gene lookup returns CDR1 SGHVT and CDR2 SQSDAQ. The length of the CDR3 is 10 residues. The CDR3 here is CASSCHGYTF. DNA of the CDR3: TGTGCCAGCAGTTGCCATGGCTACACCTTC.